This T cell receptor (beta chain) is drawn from a study of blood T cell repertoires in COVID-19. Study as a whole: COVID-19 samples, acute and convalescent, were from the United States, Italy and Spain. Sample material is recorded as cDNA or gDNA derived from T cells, B-cell-depleted T cells, or PBMCs.

V dropped 4 bases and J dropped 3 bases, with 15 bases sitting between them. CDR1 is SGHDT and CDR2 is YYEEEE in the germline V gene. The CDR3 runs to 15 residues. Authors' analysis steps: Amplification of reference gene primers provided the estimated nucleated cell counts. Clones were sequenced by immunoSEQ multiplex PCR, and TCRdb holds only the in-frame ones, with some missing. That table furnishes V, J and clone size, whereas the DNA furnished D and trimming. The table records some 150,000 clones, around 82% of them present only once. The clonotype comes from a man aged 60 to 75 with acute or convalescent COVID-19. Sequencing used peripheral blood. This chain links TRBV5-6 with TRBJ2-3; perhaps TRBD2 as D (6 bases). In nucleotides, the CDR3 is TGTGCCAGCAGCAAGGTCGGGAGAGTGACAGATACGCAGTATTTT. Its translation is CASSKVGRVTDTQYF.